The next 8 T cell receptor beta chains were all read from a single sample in a study of shared clonotypes between healthy human individuals. The table came from immunoSEQ multiplex PCR; TCRdb's copy has only in-frame clones and leaves some out. The table has millions of clones, 85% to 95% seen once. Sequencing was performed on naive CD4+ T cells from PBMCs. Noted subset: CD45RA+ positively selected. The receptor set was obtained from a man aged 18 to 29 in good health. Some clones in this sample may be carry-over from other donors' samples.

The chain recombines TRBV6-1 with TRBJ2-5, with TRBD2 matching over 9 bases. Trimming removed 0 bases from V and 12 bases from J; junction bases left unmatched: 11. Looked up from germline, CDR1 is MNHNS and CDR2 is SASEGT. The length of the CDR3 is 15 residues. CDR3 sequence (DNA): TGTGCCAGCAGTGAAGCTGGGTTACCGCGCGGGAGGGAGTACTTC. It encodes CASSEAGLPRGREYF.

This rearrangement joins TRBV7-3 to TRBJ1-1; tentative D call: TRBD1 (6 bases). Per the germline V gene, CDR1 is SGHTA and CDR2 is FQGTGA. V was trimmed by 1 base and J by 1 base, leaving 10 bases between them. This CDR3 has 15 amino acids. The DNA of the CDR3 is TGTGCCAGCAGCTTAAGTGGACAGCCGAACACTGAAGCTTTCTTT. Translating gives CASSLSGQPNTEAFF.

This chain links TRBV27 with TRBJ1-2; possible D gene TRBD1, 5 bases. V was pared by 5 bases and J by 3 bases, with 16 bases between. Germline lookup yields CDR1 MNHEY and CDR2 SMNVEV (reference sequence). The CDR3 length is 15 residues. DNA for the CDR3: TGTGCCAGCAGTCCACGGGGCCTAGAGGACTATGGCTACACCTTC. It codes for CASSPRGLEDYGYTF.

CDR3 region: CASSPGVGVFGAFF. The CDR3 coding sequence is TGTGCCAGCTCGCCAGGTGTAGGGGTGTTTGGAGCTTTCTTT. The rearrangement joins TRBV18 to TRBJ1-1; perhaps TRBD1 as D (5 bases). CDR1 KGHSH and CDR2 LQKENI come from the germline V gene. Deletions cut 6 bases from V and 10 bases from J, with 21 bases between. This CDR3 is 14 amino acids long.

The chain joins TRBV7-2 to TRBJ1-5; D unresolved. CDR1 SGHTA and CDR2 FQGNSA come from the germline V gene. The CDR3 extends over 15 amino acids. V was clipped by 1 base and J by 5 bases, with 12 bases between them. This CDR3 is CASSLVWGADQPQHF. In DNA, the CDR3 is TGTGCCAGCAGCTTAGTTTGGGGAGCCGATCAGCCCCAGCATTTT.

The chain employs TRBV4-2 and TRBJ2-1, with 10 positions matching TRBD2. Germline assignment: CDR1 LGHNA and CDR2 YNFKEQ. The length of the CDR3 is 16 residues. Trimming cost V 1 base and J 5 bases; bases outside gene matches: 5. CDR3 residues: CASSQGWLAGDNEQFF. The DNA for the CDR3 is TGTGCCAGCAGCCAAGGATGGCTAGCGGGAGACAATGAGCAGTTCTTC.

A remark on this clone: This sequence may be a read error, since a much larger clone differs from it by one base. Other DNA sequences in the same sample also yield this CDR3. This chain joins TRBV2 and TRBJ2-7; D uncertain. The V and J ends lost 5 bases and 2 bases respectively, with 4 bases between them. The CDR3 has 11 residues. Germline assignment: CDR1 SNHLY and CDR2 FYNNEI. This CDR3 reads CASSLTYEQYF. CDR3 nucleotide sequence: TGTGCCAGCAGTCTAACCTACGAGCAGTACTTC. Complete variable domain (other parts from reference TRBV2 and TRBJ2-7): EPEVTQTPSHQVTQMGQEVILRCVPISNHLYFYWYRQILGQKVEFLVSFYNNEISEKSEIFDDQFSVERPDGSNFTLKIRSTKLEDSAMYFCASSLTYEQYFGPGTRLTVT.

The chain is built from TRBV7-8 and TRBJ1-1; D perhaps matches TRBD1 (6 bases). Germline assignment: CDR1 SGHVS and CDR2 FQNEAQ. Trimming left V 5 bases short and J 5 bases short, with 18 bases between. The CDR3 runs 15 residues. The CDR3 is CASSQHGGARTEAFF. The CDR3 nucleotides read TGTGCCAGCAGCCAACATGGGGGGGCGAGAACTGAAGCTTTCTTT.